These 26 T cell receptor beta chains were sequenced from one sample in a study of blood T cell repertoires in COVID-19. Measured with immunoSEQ multiplex PCR; TCRdb has only the in-frame clones, and not every one. This table holds approximately 160,000 clones, more than 85% found once. The sequencing sample was made of peripheral blood. The receptors derive from a man in his sixties with COVID-19, enrolled during active disease.

This sequence joins TRBV12-5 and TRBJ2-6; D gene uncertain. CDR3 length: 13 amino acids. In germline, CDR1 is LGHNT, CDR2 FRNRAP. The V gene lost 6 bases and the J gene lost 4 bases, with 7 bases spanning the gap. Here the CDR3 DNA reads TGTGCTAGTGGAGCTTCCGGGGCCAACGTCCTGACTTTC. Its translation is CASGASGANVLTF.

The rearrangement uses TRBV10-3 and TRBJ2-3; 11 bases line up with TRBD2. Germline CDR1 is ENHRY and CDR2 is SYGVKD. The CDR3 runs 14 residues. V lost 8 bases, J lost 10 bases, and 11 bases stayed unmatched. The CDR3 DNA reads TGTGCCATCGGAACTAGCGGGAGCCCCTCTTCGCAGTATTTT. This encodes CAIGTSGSPSSQYF.

The chain carries TRBV7-9 and TRBJ1-4, with 9 bases fitting TRBD1. The CDR3 is 14 amino acids. The V and J ends lost 5 bases and 8 bases, in that order; junction bases with no gene match: 6. Germline lookup yields CDR1 SEHNR and CDR2 FQNEAQ (reference sequence). The CDR3 sequence is CASSGGQGNEKLFF. The CDR3 DNA is TGTGCCAGCAGCGGGGGACAGGGCAACGAAAAACTGTTTTTT.

V and J are TRBV29-1 and TRBJ1-3; D unclear. CDR1 is SQVTM and CDR2 is ANQGSEA in the germline V gene. Trimming shortened V by 1 base and J by 0 bases, and 7 bases separated the two germline ends. There are 14 residues in the CDR3. The CDR3 DNA follows: TGCAGCGTTGAAGTGCCCAGCTCTGGAAACACCATATATTTT. Protein sequence: CSVEVPSSGNTIYF.

The chain carries TRBV3-1 (or the pseudogene TRBV3-2) and TRBJ2-7, with a tentative D call TRBD1 (5 bases). The V and J ends lost 2 bases and 0 bases respectively, with 14 bases between them. Per germline, CDR1 LGHDT and CDR2 YNNKEL (reference sequence). The CDR3 is 16 amino acids. The CDR3 nucleotides are TGTGCCAGCAGCCAACAACAGGTTGGGGCCTCCTACGAGCAGTACTTC. Residues: CASSQQQVGASYEQYF.

This CDR3 is CASSLRRVSEKLFF. The CDR3 coding sequence is TGTGCCAGCAGTTTACGGAGAGTTAGTGAAAAACTGTTTTTT. V and J are TRBV28 and TRBJ1-4; unclear D gene. Germline CDR1 MDHEN, CDR2 SYDVKM. Trimming left V 2 bases short and J 7 bases short, with 11 bases between. The CDR3 totals 14 residues. The full variable domain, in which reference TRBV28 and TRBJ1-4 provide the parts outside the CDR3, is DVKVTQSSRYLVKRTGEKVFLECVQDMDHENMFWYRQDPGLGLRLIYFSYDVKMKEKGDIPEGYSVSREKKERFSLILESASTNQTSMYLCASSLRRVSEKLFFGSGTQLSVL.

This clone was recorded only once. The rearrangement links TRBV19 to TRBJ2-7, with D maybe TRBD1 (6 bases). V lost 6 bases and J lost 3, with 15 bases in between. CDR1 LNHDA and CDR2 SQIVND come from the germline V gene (reference sequence). The CDR3 totals 14 residues. This CDR3 reads CASSGQPGLYEQYF. The CDR3 nucleotides are TGTGCCAGTAGCGGACAGCCGGGCCTCTACGAGCAGTACTTC.

J is TRBJ2-3 and V is TRBV5-4, with 9 positions matching TRBD1. CDR1 is SGHNT and CDR2 is YYREEE in the germline V gene (reference sequence). This CDR3 region has 16 residues. The V and J ends lost 4 bases and 6 bases, in that order; junction bases with no gene match: 12. The CDR3 region is CASSNAGTGRGDTQYF. CDR3 sequence (DNA): TGTGCCAGCAGCAATGCCGGGACAGGGAGAGGTGATACGCAGTATTTT.

The rearrangement uses TRBV15 and TRBJ1-5; 7 nucleotides align to TRBD1. The CDR3 runs 16 residues. The germline gives CDR1 LNHNV, CDR2 YYDKDF (reference sequence). With 0 bases clipped from V and 7 bases from J, the junction kept 9 bases outside the gene matches. This CDR3 reads CATSRDRDREHQPQHF. In DNA, the CDR3 is TGTGCCACCAGCAGAGATAGAGACAGGGAGCACCAGCCCCAGCATTTT.

This chain links TRBV6-5 with TRBJ1-1; D not certain. Germline V gives CDR1 MNHEY, CDR2 SVGAGI. This CDR3 spans 14 amino acids. V was pared by 0 bases and J by 6 bases, with 11 bases between. The CDR3 region is CASSYSGIVSEAFF. As DNA, the CDR3 is TGTGCCAGCAGTTACTCGGGCATCGTATCTGAAGCTTTCTTT.

This chain links TRBV6-6 with TRBJ2-1; tentatively, D is TRBD2 (7 bases). The germline V and J ends were trimmed by 9 bases and 8 bases, with 23 bases remaining between them. Germline lookup yields CDR1 MNHNY and CDR2 SVGAGI (reference sequence). The CDR3 is 15 residues long. This CDR3 is CASHPWGGLGDEQFF. The CDR3 DNA reads TGTGCCAGTCACCCATGGGGGGGGCTTGGGGATGAGCAGTTCTTC.

The gene calls are TRBV18 and TRBJ1-6; 11 nucleotides agree with TRBD1. V shed 2 bases, J shed 6 bases, and the junction held 0 bases outside the gene matches. Germline V CDR1 and CDR2: KGHSH, LQKENI. The CDR3 has 15 amino acids. CDR3 coding DNA: TGTGCCAGCTCACCAGGACAGGGGGCTAATTCACCCCTCCACTTT. This translates into CASSPGQGANSPLHF.

V is TRBV5-1 and J is TRBJ1-4; D uncertain. CDR3 length: 14 amino acids. V dropped 0 bases and J dropped 0 bases, with 3 bases sitting between them. CDR1 is SGHRS, CDR2 YFSETQ, per germline. In nucleotides, the CDR3 is TGCGCCAGCAGCTTGGCTCCAACTAATGAAAAACTGTTTTTT. As protein: CASSLAPTNEKLFF.

The chain links TRBV5-5 to TRBJ1-1, with 7 bases lining up with TRBD1. From germline, CDR1 is SGHKS and CDR2 YYEKEE (reference sequence). J gave up 2 bases and V 1 base, and 2 bases lay outside the gene matches. CDR3 size: 14 residues. CDR3 sequence: CASSLTGVNTEAFF. The CDR3 nucleotides are TGTGCCAGCAGCTTGACAGGGGTTAACACTGAAGCTTTCTTT.

The chain couples TRBV7-9 to TRBJ1-1; 7 bases fit TRBD1. The germline gives CDR1 SEHNR, CDR2 FQNEAQ (reference sequence). The CDR3 has 17 amino acids. Losses at the gene ends were 4 bases for V and 6 bases for J; bases not matched to a gene: 17. DNA for the CDR3: TGTGCCAGCAGCTCTAGTCCAGGGGGGCCCCGGTTTCCTGAAGCTTTCTTT. This translates into CASSSSPGGPRFPEAFF.

The chain recombines TRBV27 with TRBJ1-6; D perhaps matches TRBD1 (6 bases). Germline V CDR1 and CDR2: MNHEY, SMNVEV (reference sequence). V lost 4 bases to trimming and J lost 5 bases, with 9 bases between them. CDR3 length: 14 amino acids. The CDR3 here is CASSSQGNNSPLHF. The CDR3 DNA sequence: TGTGCCAGCAGTTCACAGGGTAATAATTCACCCCTCCACTTT.

This sequence joins TRBV4-3 and TRBJ1-3; the D gene is possibly TRBD1 (6 bases). Germline V gene data show CDR1 as LGHNA and CDR2 as YSLEER. Trimming removed 0 bases at V and 3 bases at J, with 18 bases between. The length of the CDR3 is 18 residues. The CDR3, as DNA: TGCGCCAGCAGCCAAGACGACTACACAGGGTTGATTGGAAACACCATATATTTT. It is translated as CASSQDDYTGLIGNTIYF.

This chain uses TRBV10-3 with TRBJ2-5, with a possible D match to TRBD1 (5 bases). Per the germline V gene, CDR1 is ENHRY and CDR2 is SYGVKD. The CDR3 extends over 14 amino acids. V was trimmed by 3 bases and J by 4 bases, leaving 12 bases between them. The CDR3 reads CAISEGASGETQYF. DNA for the CDR3: TGTGCCATCAGTGAAGGGGCCTCCGGAGAGACCCAGTACTTC.

The V and J genes are TRBV7-9 and TRBJ2-2; weak D call: TRBD1 (6 bases). Germline CDR1 is SEHNR and CDR2 is FQNEAQ (reference sequence). The CDR3 is 17 residues long. The V gene lost 7 bases and the J gene lost 0 bases, with 18 bases spanning the gap. CDR3: CASIGAFWTANTGELFF. As DNA, the CDR3 is TGTGCCAGCATCGGAGCATTTTGGACAGCGAACACCGGGGAGCTGTTTTTT.

The chain is built from TRBV29-1 and TRBJ2-7, with D tentatively TRBD2 (7 bases). V gave up 6 bases and J gave up 2 bases, with 11 bases separating them. Per the germline V gene, CDR1 is SQVTM and CDR2 is ANQGSEA. CDR3 length: 12 residues. The CDR3: CSVGEGAYEQYF. The CDR3 coding sequence is TGCAGCGTGGGGGAGGGGGCCTACGAGCAGTACTTC.

J is TRBJ1-4 and V is TRBV24-1; 7 bases align to TRBD1. The CDR3 sequence is 14 residues long. The junction had 4 bases not matched to a gene; V was cut back by 4 bases and J by 6 bases. Germline CDR1 is KGHDR and CDR2 is SFDVKD. The CDR3 DNA follows: TGTGCCACCAGTGAGACAGGGTTGGATGAAAAACTGTTTTTT. This encodes CATSETGLDEKLFF.

The gene calls are TRBV19 and TRBJ1-3; 7 bases match TRBD1. CDR1 and CDR2 from the germline V gene are LNHDA and SQIVND (reference sequence). V lost 6 bases to trimming and J lost 4 bases; unmatched junction nucleotides: 6. CDR3 length: 14 amino acids. CDR3: CASRPPGQGNTIYF. CDR3 in DNA: TGTGCCAGTAGACCTCCGGGACAGGGAAACACCATATATTTT.

V and J are TRBV5-1 and TRBJ2-2; tentatively, D is TRBD1 (5 bases). The V gene lost 0 bases and the J gene lost 3 bases, with 9 bases spanning the gap. This CDR3 has 15 amino acids. In germline, CDR1 is SGHRS, CDR2 YFSETQ. The CDR3, as DNA: TGCGCCAGCAGCTTGGCAGGGCTGGACACCGGGGAGCTGTTTTTT. Translation: CASSLAGLDTGELFF. Drawing the rest from reference TRBV5-1 and TRBJ2-2, the complete variable domain is KAGVTQTPRYLIKTRGQQVTLSCSPISGHRSVSWYQQTPGQGLQFLFEYFSETQRNKGNFPGRFSGRQFSNSRSEMNVSTLELGDSALYLCASSLAGLDTGELFFGEGSRLTVL.

The chain is built from TRBV6-2 or TRBV6-3 and TRBJ2-7, with D uncertain. This CDR3 contains 15 residues. V gave up 2 bases and J gave up 6 bases, with 17 bases separating them. The germline CDR1 and CDR2 sequences are MNHEY and SVGEGT. Written as DNA, the CDR3 is TGTGCCAGCAGTTACCCAACGCTCTGGCCATCCGAGCAGTACTTC. Translation gives CASSYPTLWPSEQYF.

V gene TRBV10-3 combines with J gene TRBJ1-4, with a weak D call TRBD1 (6 bases). The CDR3 loop spans 15 amino acids. Germline V lookup: CDR1 ENHRY, CDR2 SYGVKD. V dropped 0 bases and J dropped 5 bases, with 10 bases sitting between them. Written as DNA, the CDR3 is TGTGCCATCAGTGAGTCAGGGGGAGGGAATGAAAAACTGTTTTTT. Translating it yields CAISESGGGNEKLFF.

The chain has TRBV11-2 and TRBJ1-1; a possible D gene is TRBD1 (5 bases). Trimming stripped 4 bases from V and 1 base from J, with 13 bases between. The germline V gene encodes CDR1 SGHAT and CDR2 FQNNGV. This CDR3 contains 15 residues. The CDR3 sequence is CASSYGSTGNTEAFF. The CDR3 coding sequence is TGTGCCAGCAGCTATGGTAGTACAGGGAACACTGAAGCTTTCTTT.